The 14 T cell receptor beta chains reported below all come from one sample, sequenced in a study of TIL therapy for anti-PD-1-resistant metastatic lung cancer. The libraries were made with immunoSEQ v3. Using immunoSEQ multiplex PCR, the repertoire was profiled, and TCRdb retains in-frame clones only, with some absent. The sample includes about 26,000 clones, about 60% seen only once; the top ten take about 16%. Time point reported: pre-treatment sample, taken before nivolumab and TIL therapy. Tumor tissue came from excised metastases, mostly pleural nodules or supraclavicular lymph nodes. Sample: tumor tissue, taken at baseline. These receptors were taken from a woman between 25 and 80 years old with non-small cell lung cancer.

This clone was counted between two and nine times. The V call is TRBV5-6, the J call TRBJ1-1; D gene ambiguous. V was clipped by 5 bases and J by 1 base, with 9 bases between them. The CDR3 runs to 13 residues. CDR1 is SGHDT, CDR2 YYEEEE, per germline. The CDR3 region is CASRMTANTEAFF. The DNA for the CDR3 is TGTGCCAGCAGGATGACGGCGAACACTGAAGCTTTCTTT. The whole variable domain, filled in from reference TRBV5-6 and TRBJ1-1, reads DAGVTQSPTHLIKTRGQQVTLRCSPKSGHDTVSWYQQALGQGPQFIFQYYEEEERQRGNFPDRFSGHQFPNYSSELNVNALLLGDSALYLCASRMTANTEAFFGQGTRLTVV.

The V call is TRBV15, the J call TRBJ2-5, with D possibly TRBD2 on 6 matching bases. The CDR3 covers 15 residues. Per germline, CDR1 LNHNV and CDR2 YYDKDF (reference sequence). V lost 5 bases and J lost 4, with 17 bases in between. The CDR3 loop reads CATSGGLTRGETQYF. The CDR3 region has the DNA TGTGCCACCAGCGGGGGACTTACTCGGGGAGAGACCCAGTACTTC.

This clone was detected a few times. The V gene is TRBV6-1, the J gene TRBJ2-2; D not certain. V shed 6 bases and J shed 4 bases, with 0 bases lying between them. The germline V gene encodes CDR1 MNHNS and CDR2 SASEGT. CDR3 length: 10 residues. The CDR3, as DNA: TGTGCCAGCAGCACCGGGGAGCTGTTTTTT. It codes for CASSTGELFF.

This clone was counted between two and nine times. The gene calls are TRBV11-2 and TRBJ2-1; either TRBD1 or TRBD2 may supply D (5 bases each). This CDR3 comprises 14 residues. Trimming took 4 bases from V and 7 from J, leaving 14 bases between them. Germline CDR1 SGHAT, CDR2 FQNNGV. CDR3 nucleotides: TGTGCCAGCAGCTCCGGACTCTGGGGGAATGAGCAGTTCTTC. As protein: CASSSGLWGNEQFF.

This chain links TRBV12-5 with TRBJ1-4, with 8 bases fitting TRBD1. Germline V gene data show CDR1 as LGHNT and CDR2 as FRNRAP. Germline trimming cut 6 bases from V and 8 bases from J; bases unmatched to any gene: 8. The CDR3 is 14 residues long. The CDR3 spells CASGYGQGGEKLFF. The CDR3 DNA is TGTGCTAGTGGCTACGGACAGGGAGGAGAAAAACTGTTTTTT.

Here the CDR3 reads CASSVVGDSDTQYF. As DNA, the CDR3 is TGTGCCAGCAGCGTAGTCGGGGACTCAGATACGCAGTATTTT. This rearrangement joins TRBV9 to TRBJ2-3; possibly TRBD2 for D (6 bases). V was trimmed by 0 bases and J by 4 bases, leaving 9 bases between them. The CDR3 is 14 amino acids. From germline, CDR1 is SGDLS and CDR2 YYNGEE.

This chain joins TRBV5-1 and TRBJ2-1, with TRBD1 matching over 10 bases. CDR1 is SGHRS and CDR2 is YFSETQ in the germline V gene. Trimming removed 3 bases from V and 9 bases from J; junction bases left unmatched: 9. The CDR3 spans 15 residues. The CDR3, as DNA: TGCGCCAGCAGCTCAACGGGACAGGGGACGGCTGAGCAGTTCTTC. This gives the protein CASSSTGQGTAEQFF.

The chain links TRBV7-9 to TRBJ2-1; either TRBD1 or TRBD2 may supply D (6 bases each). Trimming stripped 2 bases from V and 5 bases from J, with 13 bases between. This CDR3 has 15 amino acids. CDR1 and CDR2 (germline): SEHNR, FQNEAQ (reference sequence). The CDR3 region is CASSLYEGGNNEQFF. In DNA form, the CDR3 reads TGTGCCAGCAGCTTATATGAGGGGGGAAACAATGAGCAGTTCTTC.

The CDR3 here is CAWSLGTGETQYF. CDR3 DNA: TGTGCCTGGAGTCTTGGGACAGGGGAGACCCAGTACTTC. The chain uses TRBV30 and TRBJ2-5, with 9 bases matching TRBD1. This CDR3 is 13 amino acids long. Germline CDR1 reads GTSNPN; CDR2 reads SVGIG (reference sequence). V shed 2 bases, J shed 5 bases, and the junction held 3 bases outside the gene matches.

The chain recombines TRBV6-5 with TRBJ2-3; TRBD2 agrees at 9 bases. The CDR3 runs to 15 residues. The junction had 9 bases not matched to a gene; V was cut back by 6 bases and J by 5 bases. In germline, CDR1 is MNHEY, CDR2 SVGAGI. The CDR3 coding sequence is TGTGCCAGCAGATCAAGGGTAGCGGGAGTAGATACGCAGTATTTT. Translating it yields CASRSRVAGVDTQYF.

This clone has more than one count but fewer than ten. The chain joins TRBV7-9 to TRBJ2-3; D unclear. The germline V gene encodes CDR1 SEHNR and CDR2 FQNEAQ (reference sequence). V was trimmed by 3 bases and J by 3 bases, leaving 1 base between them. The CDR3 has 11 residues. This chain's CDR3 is CASSLTDTQYF. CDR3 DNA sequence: TGTGCCAGCAGCTTGACAGATACGCAGTATTTT.

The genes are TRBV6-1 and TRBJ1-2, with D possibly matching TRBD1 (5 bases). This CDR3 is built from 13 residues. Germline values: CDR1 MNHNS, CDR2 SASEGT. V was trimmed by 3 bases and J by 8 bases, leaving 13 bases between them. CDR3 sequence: CASSEVQVRGYTF. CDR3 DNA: TGTGCCAGCAGTGAGGTACAGGTTCGAGGCTACACCTTC.

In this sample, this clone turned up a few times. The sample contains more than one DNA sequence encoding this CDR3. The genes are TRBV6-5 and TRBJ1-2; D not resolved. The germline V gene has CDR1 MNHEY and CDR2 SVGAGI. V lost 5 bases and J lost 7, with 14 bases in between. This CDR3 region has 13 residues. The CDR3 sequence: CASSPTLSIGYTF. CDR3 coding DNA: TGTGCCAGCAGTCCTACGTTGAGTATTGGCTACACCTTC.

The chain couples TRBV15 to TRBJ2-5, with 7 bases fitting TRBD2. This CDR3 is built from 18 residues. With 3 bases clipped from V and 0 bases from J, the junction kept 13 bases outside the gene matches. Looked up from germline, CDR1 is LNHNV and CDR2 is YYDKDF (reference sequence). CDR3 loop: CATSSQTVLAEYQETQYF. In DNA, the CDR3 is TGTGCCACCAGCAGCCAGACCGTCCTAGCGGAATACCAAGAGACCCAGTACTTC.